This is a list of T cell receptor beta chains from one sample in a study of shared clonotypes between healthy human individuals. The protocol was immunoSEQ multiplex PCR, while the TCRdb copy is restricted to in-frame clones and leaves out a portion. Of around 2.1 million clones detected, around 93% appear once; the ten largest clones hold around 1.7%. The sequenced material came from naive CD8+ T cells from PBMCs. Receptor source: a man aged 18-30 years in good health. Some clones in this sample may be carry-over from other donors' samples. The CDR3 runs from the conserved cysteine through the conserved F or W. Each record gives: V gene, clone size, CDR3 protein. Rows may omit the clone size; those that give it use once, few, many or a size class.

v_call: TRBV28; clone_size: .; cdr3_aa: CASSLRYPGTGGPAEAFF
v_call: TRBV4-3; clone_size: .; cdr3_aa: CASSQDLGQEREGRHTQYF
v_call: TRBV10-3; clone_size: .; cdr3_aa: CAISNGQGAFDQPQHF
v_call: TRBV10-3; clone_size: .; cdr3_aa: CAISERDRYNEQFF
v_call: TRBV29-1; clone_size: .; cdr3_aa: CSVEIGAYEQYF
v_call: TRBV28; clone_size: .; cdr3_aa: CASSLPLRGQYF
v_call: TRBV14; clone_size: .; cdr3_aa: CASSPRIAGGVTDTQYF
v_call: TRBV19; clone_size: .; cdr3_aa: CASSVHRVNRYEQYF
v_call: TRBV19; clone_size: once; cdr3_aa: CASSDPAGGSYEQYF
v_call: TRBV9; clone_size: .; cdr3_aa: CASSERRLAGGTDTQYF
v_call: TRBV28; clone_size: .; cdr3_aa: CASSFPAGGTDTQYF
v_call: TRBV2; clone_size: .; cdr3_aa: CASNYGQGNVGGELFF
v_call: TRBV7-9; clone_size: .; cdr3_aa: CASSQEAGNWYEQYF
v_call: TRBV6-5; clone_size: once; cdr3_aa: CASSYERYVPAFF
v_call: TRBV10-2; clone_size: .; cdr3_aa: CATEGQPAYEQYF
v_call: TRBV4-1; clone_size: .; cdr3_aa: CASSQGGSPSGNTIYF
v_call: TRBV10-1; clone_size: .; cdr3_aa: CASSHYRAFNEKLFF
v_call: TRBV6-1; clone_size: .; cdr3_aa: CASSEAPVFYEQYF
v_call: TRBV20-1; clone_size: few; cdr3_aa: CSLRPNTEAFF
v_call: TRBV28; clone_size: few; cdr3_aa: CASGWGETEAFF
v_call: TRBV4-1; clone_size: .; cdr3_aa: CASSQDRGGPVGNTIYF
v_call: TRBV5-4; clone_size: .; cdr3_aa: CASSSSGGQSSGANVLTF
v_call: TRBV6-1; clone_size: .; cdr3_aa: CASSETGTGTEQYF
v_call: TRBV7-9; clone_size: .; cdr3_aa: CASSSGSGELFF
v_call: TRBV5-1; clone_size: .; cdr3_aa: CASSLGPQASQETQYF
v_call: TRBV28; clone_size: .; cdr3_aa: CASSLWSSRDRVTEAFF
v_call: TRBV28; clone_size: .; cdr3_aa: CASEALKQGEQFF